Presented here are 6 T cell receptor beta chains from one specimen sequenced in a study of OX40 agonist ivuxolimab in advanced cancers. Assay used: immunoSEQ multiplex PCR; TCRdb lists only in-frame clones, some missing. Of tens of thousands of clones listed, about 88% were seen once; the top ten hold 3% to 4%. This material consisted of CD4+ or CD8+ T cells sorted from blood, taken in a trial of the OX40 agonist ivuxolimab. The receptors were sampled from an adult with an advanced solid tumor such as melanoma, head and neck, liver or kidney cancer.

The chain uses TRBV5-8 and TRBJ2-3, with TRBD1 identical over 11 bases. There are 15 residues in the CDR3. J gave up 3 bases and V 0 bases, and 0 bases lay outside the gene matches. CDR1 and CDR2 from the germline V gene are SGHTS and YDEGEE. The CDR3 DNA sequence: TGTGCCAGCAGCTTGGGGGACAGGGGGACAGATACGCAGTATTTT. Its protein product is CASSLGDRGTDTQYF.

This rearrangement joins TRBV18 to TRBJ2-5; D unresolved. Trimming left V 2 bases short and J 4 bases short, with 8 bases between. The CDR3 sequence is 13 residues long. Germline CDR1 reads KGHSH; CDR2 reads LQKENI. The DNA of the CDR3 is TGTGCCAGCTCACCAGGGCGCGCAGAGACCCAGTACTTC. Translating gives CASSPGRAETQYF.

The chain recombines TRBV14 with TRBJ2-5; D tentatively reads TRBD1 or TRBD2 (5 bases each). V gave up 0 bases and J gave up 1 base, with 12 bases separating them. Per germline, CDR1 SGHDN and CDR2 FVKESK. The CDR3 is 16 amino acids. The CDR3 nucleotides read TGTGCCAGCAGCCAAGATTGGGGACGGATCCAAGAGACCCAGTACTTC. Translating gives CASSQDWGRIQETQYF.

The rearrangement uses TRBV27 and TRBJ1-1; perhaps TRBD1 as D (5 bases). The CDR3 consists of 13 residues. V lost 9 bases and J 12 bases, leaving 23 bases between the germline ends. Germline V gene data show CDR1 as MNHEY and CDR2 as SMNVEV (reference sequence). The CDR3 spells CASSSRGNRLTFF. In nucleotides, the CDR3 is TGTGCCAGTTCTTCTCGGGGCAACAGGTTGACTTTCTTT.

The chain carries TRBV30 and TRBJ2-1, with TRBD1 identical over 7 bases. The CDR3 has 14 residues. J was trimmed by 7 bases and V by 5 bases; bases with no gene match: 11. CDR1 is GTSNPN and CDR2 is SVGIG in the germline V gene (reference sequence). This CDR3 is CAWAPGQKGNEQFF. CDR3 bases: TGTGCCTGGGCACCGGGACAGAAGGGAAATGAGCAGTTCTTC.

The chain recombines TRBV28 with TRBJ1-4; D is undetermined. V dropped 4 bases and J dropped 3 bases, with 6 bases sitting between them. The CDR3 loop spans 13 amino acids. Per germline, CDR1 MDHEN and CDR2 SYDVKM. The CDR3 DNA follows: TGTGCCAGCAGTTCCCAACCTAATGAAAAACTGTTTTTT. Translation: CASSSQPNEKLFF.